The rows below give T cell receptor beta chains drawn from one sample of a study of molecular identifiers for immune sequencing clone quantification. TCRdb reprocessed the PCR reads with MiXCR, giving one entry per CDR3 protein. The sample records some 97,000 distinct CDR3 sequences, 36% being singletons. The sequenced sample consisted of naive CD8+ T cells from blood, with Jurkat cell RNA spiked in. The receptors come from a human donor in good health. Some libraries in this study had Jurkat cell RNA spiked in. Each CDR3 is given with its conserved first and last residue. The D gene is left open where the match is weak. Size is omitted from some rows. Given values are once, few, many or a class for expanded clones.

CSVETGTASYEQYF,TGCAGCGTTGAAACCGGGACAGCCTCCTACGAGCAGTACTTC,TRBD1,.,TRBV29-1,TRBJ2-7
CATSRGLGEDTQYF,TGTGCCACCAGCAGAGGTCTGGGGGAGGATACGCAGTATTTT,.,.,TRBV15,TRBJ2-3
CASSIAYSNQPLHF,TGTGCCAGCAGTATAGCCTATAGCAATCAGCCCCTGCATTTT,.,.,TRBV6-2/TRBV6-3,TRBJ1-5
CASSSINWGTGKGTSGRGTGELFF,TGTGCCAGCAGTTCCATCAATTGGGGGACGGGGAAGGGTACTAGCGGGAGAGGGACCGGGGAGCTGTTTTTT,TRBD2,.,TRBV27,TRBJ2-2
CASSSTDGDQPQHF,TGTGCCAGCAGCTCCACGGACGGAGATCAGCCCCAGCATTTT,.,.,TRBV5-6,TRBJ1-5
CSARDRGSREQYF,TGCAGCGCTAGGGACAGGGGATCGCGGGAGCAGTACTTC,TRBD1,many,TRBV29-1,TRBJ2-7
CASRFWDTGELFF,TGTGCCAGCAGATTTTGGGACACCGGGGAGCTGTTTTTT,.,.,TRBV28,TRBJ2-2
CASSSPGAAYIQYF,TGTGCCAGCAGCTCCCCGGGGGCGGCATACATTCAGTACTTC,.,.,TRBV7-9,TRBJ2-4
CASSLPGRKQPQHF,TGTGCCAGCAGTTTACCGGGACGGAAACAGCCCCAGCATTTT,.,.,TRBV12-3/TRBV12-4,TRBJ1-5
CASSLTRGINEQFF,TGTGCCAGCAGTCTAACGAGGGGGATCAATGAGCAGTTCTTC,.,once,TRBV12-3/TRBV12-4,TRBJ2-1
CATSDFGQTTDTQYF,TGTGCCACCAGTGATTTCGGACAGACCACAGATACGCAGTATTTT,.,.,TRBV24-1,TRBJ2-3
CASSIRTGGYFENIQYF,TGTGCCAGTAGTATCCGGACAGGGGGCTATTTCGAAAACATTCAGTACTTC,TRBD1,few,TRBV19,TRBJ2-4
CASSVGGMLPAYEQYF,TGTGCCAGCAGCGTAGGGGGGATGTTACCGGCCTACGAGCAGTACTTC,.,many,TRBV9,TRBJ2-7
CASCWGEGNSPLHF,TGTGCCAGCTGTTGGGGTGAGGGGAATTCACCCCTCCACTTT,.,many,TRBV7-9,TRBJ1-6
CSGLGTGGGYEQFF,TGCAGCGGGTTAGGGACAGGGGGTGGGTATGAGCAGTTCTTC,TRBD1,.,TRBV29-1,TRBJ2-1
CASSEWTGAVDNEQFF,TGTGCCAGCAGCGAATGGACAGGCGCCGTAGATAATGAGCAGTTCTTC,TRBD1,.,TRBV7-9,TRBJ2-1
CASSTKETQYF,TGTGCCAGCAGCACCAAAGAGACCCAGTACTTC,.,few,TRBV7-9,TRBJ2-5
CASPPPGGTDTQYF,TGTGCCAGCCCACCGCCGGGCGGCACAGATACGCAGTATTTT,.,.,TRBV18,TRBJ2-3
CASSYGTSGAGANTGELFF,TGTGCCAGCAGTTATGGGACTAGCGGGGCCGGCGCGAACACCGGGGAGCTGTTTTTT,TRBD2,.,TRBV12-3/TRBV12-4,TRBJ2-2
CASRWTGTTYNEQFF,TGTGCCAGCAGATGGACCGGGACAACATACAATGAGCAGTTCTTC,.,many,TRBV7-9,TRBJ2-1
CASSYYPAAGPRYF,TGTGCCAGCAGTTACTACCCGGCGGCTGGGCCCCGGTACTTC,.,.,TRBV6-5,TRBJ2-5
CASSHGTSGGETQYF,TGTGCCAGCAGCCACGGGACTTCTGGGGGGGAGACCCAGTACTTC,.,.,TRBV13,TRBJ2-5
CASSTLTRGESETQYF,TGTGCCAGCAGTACATTAACAAGAGGAGAATCCGAGACCCAGTACTTC,.,many,TRBV28,TRBJ2-5
CASRPQGTFYEKPFF,TGTGCCAGCAGGCCGCAGGGCACCTTTTATGAAAAACCGTTTTTT,.,.,TRBV7-9,TRBJ1-4
CSARDPVGDSENIQYF,TGCAGTGCTAGAGACCCCGTAGGGGACAGTGAAAACATTCAGTACTTC,TRBD1,.,TRBV20-1,TRBJ2-4
CATSSPHRTQYSGANVLTF,TGTGCCACCAGCAGTCCTCATCGGACCCAATACTCTGGGGCCAACGTCCTGACTTTC,.,.,TRBV15,TRBJ2-6
CASRSSGFSSYEQYF,TGTGCCAGCAGATCATCCGGGTTCAGCTCCTACGAGCAGTACTTC,.,many,TRBV28,TRBJ2-7
CASTLGPVTGELFF,TGTGCCAGCACTTTAGGGCCGGTCACCGGGGAGCTGTTTTTT,.,.,TRBV7-6,TRBJ2-2
CASSQDVAGVTQYF,TGCGCCAGCAGCCAAGACGTTGCGGGAGTGACCCAGTACTTC,TRBD2,.,TRBV4-3,TRBJ2-5
CSVEGGSSTEAFF,TGCAGCGTTGAGGGGGGGAGTAGCACTGAAGCTTTCTTT,.,few,TRBV29-1,TRBJ1-1
CASSLGDYSYEQYF,TGTGCCAGCAGCTTAGGGGACTACTCCTACGAGCAGTACTTC,TRBD2,many,TRBV7-6,TRBJ2-7
CASRKTGELFF,TGTGCCAGCCGCAAAACCGGGGAGCTGTTTTTT,.,.,TRBV6-5,TRBJ2-2
CASSPRGGANTGELFF,TGTGCCAGCAGCCCGAGGGGAGGAGCGAACACCGGGGAGCTGTTTTTT,.,few,TRBV7-9,TRBJ2-2
CASSMDRSNEKLVF,TGTGCCAGCAGCATGGACAGGTCTAATGAAAAACTGGTTTTT,TRBD1,.,TRBV7-9,TRBJ1-4
CASSSLGRSGNTIYF,TGTGCCAGCAGCTCCTTGGGGCGCTCTGGAAACACCATATATTTT,.,.,TRBV13,TRBJ1-3
CASSPRSSENEQYF,TGTGCCAGCAGCCCCCGTAGTAGCGAGAACGAGCAGTACTTC,.,.,TRBV14,TRBJ2-7
CASSLGQGGDEQFF,TGTGCCAGCAGCTTAGGACAGGGAGGGGATGAGCAGTTCTTC,.,few,TRBV7-8,TRBJ2-1
CASKYGPGNTEAFF,TGTGCCAGCAAATATGGACCGGGCAACACTGAAGCTTTCTTT,.,.,TRBV6-4,TRBJ1-1
CAISDVSGYSYEQYF,TGTGCCATCAGTGACGTTAGCGGCTACTCCTACGAGCAGTACTTC,.,many,TRBV10-3,TRBJ2-7
CASSLAAGSYEQYF,TGTGCCAGCAGCTTAGCAGCGGGATCCTACGAGCAGTACTTC,TRBD2,.,TRBV7-9,TRBJ2-7
CASSQWTGKTQYF,TGTGCCAGCAGCCAATGGACAGGGAAGACCCAGTACTTC,TRBD1,many,TRBV14,TRBJ2-5
CASSFLRGGVPDTQYF,TGTGCCAGCAGCTTTTTGCGGGGCGGCGTTCCCGATACGCAGTATTTT,.,many,TRBV11-2,TRBJ2-3
CASSVTNSYEQYF,TGTGCCAGCAGTGTGACGAACTCCTACGAGCAGTACTTC,.,many,TRBV25-1,TRBJ2-7
CSVLRTSGNNEQFF,TGCAGCGTTCTAAGGACTAGCGGGAACAATGAGCAGTTCTTC,TRBD2,.,TRBV29-1,TRBJ2-1
CASSRINEQFF,TGTGCCAGCAGCCGAATCAATGAGCAGTTCTTC,.,few,TRBV28,TRBJ2-1
CASSLRSLAGVQETQYF,TGTGCCAGCAGCTTAAGATCCCTAGCGGGAGTTCAAGAGACCCAGTACTTC,TRBD2,.,TRBV11-2,TRBJ2-5
CASNPQSQETQYF,TGTGCCAGCAACCCGCAGTCTCAAGAGACCCAGTACTTC,.,.,TRBV2,TRBJ2-5
CAIKLAGPEDEQYF,TGTGCCATCAAACTAGCGGGACCTGAGGACGAGCAGTACTTC,TRBD2,many,TRBV10-3,TRBJ2-7
CASTVAGSYNEQFF,TGCGCCAGCACCGTCGCAGGTTCCTACAATGAGCAGTTCTTC,.,.,TRBV5-1,TRBJ2-1
CASRPSGELFF,TGTGCCAGCCGCCCTAGCGGGGAGCTGTTTTTT,.,many,TRBV25-1,TRBJ2-2
CASSLVLAVTDTQYF,TGTGCCAGCAGCTTAGTACTAGCGGTCACAGATACGCAGTATTTT,TRBD2,few,TRBV7-2,TRBJ2-3
CASSYRLAAYEQYF,TGTGCCAGCAGCTATCGCCTAGCGGCCTACGAGCAGTACTTC,TRBD2,many,TRBV5-6,TRBJ2-7
CASSFGTMDSNYGYTF,TGTGCCAGCAGTTTCGGAACAATGGACAGTAACTATGGCTACACCTTC,.,.,TRBV12-3/TRBV12-4,TRBJ1-2
CASSVPRDSVMYSELFF,TGTGCCAGCAGTGTTCCCCGGGATTCAGTTATGTATTCGGAGCTGTTTTTT,.,few,TRBV2,TRBJ2-2
CASSYGGTGNTEAFF,TGTGCCAGCAGTTACGGGGGGACAGGGAACACTGAAGCTTTCTTT,TRBD1,many,TRBV6-5,TRBJ1-1
CASSCSGANVLTF,TGTGCCAGCAGCTGCTCTGGGGCCAACGTCCTGACTTTC,.,.,TRBV7-6,TRBJ2-6
CASSHRTDNQPQHF,TGTGCCAGCAGTCACAGGACAGACAATCAGCCCCAGCATTTT,.,many,TRBV12-3/TRBV12-4,TRBJ1-5
CASRSHYGYTF,TGTGCCAGCAGATCCCACTATGGCTACACCTTC,.,.,TRBV12-3/TRBV12-4,TRBJ1-2
CASSLAPQETQYF,TGTGCCAGCAGCTTAGCCCCTCAAGAGACCCAGTACTTC,.,few,TRBV13,TRBJ2-5
CAGAQRPGTSGSNEQFF,TGTGCCGGAGCTCAGAGACCAGGGACTAGCGGAAGCAATGAGCAGTTCTTC,TRBD2,many,TRBV5-8,TRBJ2-1